Below are 28 T cell receptor beta chains sequenced from a single sample in a study of radiotherapy plus CTLA-4 blockade in lung cancer. Produced via immunoSEQ multiplex PCR; TCRdb's table is partial and in-frame only. Of roughly 90,000 clones listed, about four fifths are singletons. The specimen comprised peripheral blood, sampled from a patient treated with radiotherapy plus ipilimumab. These receptors all stem from a human donor with non-small cell lung cancer who had a partial response to radiotherapy plus ipilimumab. Some clones in this sample may be carry-over from other donors' samples.

CDR3 in amino acids: CASRRTTNTEAFF. In DNA form, the CDR3 reads TGTGCCAGCAGGAGGACAACGAACACTGAAGCTTTCTTT. The chain joins TRBV25-1 to TRBJ1-1; maybe TRBD1 (5 bases). The CDR3 sequence is 13 residues long. V was pared by 6 bases and J by 1 base, with 9 bases between. CDR1 is MGHDK, CDR2 SYGVNS, per germline.

The chain employs TRBV19 and TRBJ1-1; 8 nucleotides line up with TRBD1. The CDR3 runs 14 residues. Trimming removed 7 bases from V and 1 base from J; junction bases left unmatched: 5. CDR1 and CDR2 (germline): LNHDA, SQIVND (reference sequence). The CDR3 is CASNQGATNTEAFF. CDR3 nucleotide sequence: TGTGCCAGTAACCAGGGGGCAACGAACACTGAAGCTTTCTTT.

The V and J genes are TRBV28 and TRBJ2-4, with D possibly TRBD2 on 6 matching bases. V was trimmed by 6 bases and J by 4 bases, leaving 16 bases between them. Germline CDR1 is MDHEN and CDR2 is SYDVKM. The CDR3 length is 15 residues. This chain's CDR3 is CASSNLASWKNIQYF. The CDR3 region has the DNA TGTGCCAGCAGCAATCTAGCGTCGTGGAAAAACATTCAGTACTTC.

The CDR3 here is CASSPRGRSYTDTQYF. In DNA, the CDR3 is TGTGCCAGCAGCCCAAGGGGAAGAAGCTACACAGATACGCAGTATTTT. The rearrangement links TRBV7-3 to TRBJ2-3, with D maybe TRBD1 (5 bases). Germline CDR1 reads SGHTA; CDR2 reads FQGTGA. The V and J ends lost 5 bases and 2 bases respectively, with 17 bases between them. The length of the CDR3 is 16 residues.

The rearrangement joins TRBV6-4 to TRBJ2-3, with TRBD2 matching over 11 bases. The CDR3 spans 15 residues. Germline V gives CDR1 MRHNA, CDR2 SNTAGT. The junction had 4 bases not matched to a gene; V was cut back by 6 bases and J by 2 bases. DNA of the CDR3: TGTGCCAGCAGCCCGGGACTAGCGGTCACAGATACGCAGTATTTT. Amino acid sequence: CASSPGLAVTDTQYF.

This chain links TRBV7-2 with TRBJ1-3, with unresolved D. There are 16 residues in the CDR3. In germline, CDR1 is SGHTA, CDR2 FQGNSA. Trimming stripped 1 base from V and 3 bases from J, with 13 bases between. CDR3 residues: CASSLDPPAGGNTIYF. CDR3 in DNA: TGTGCCAGCAGCTTAGACCCCCCCGCGGGTGGAAACACCATATATTTT.

The chain links TRBV9 to TRBJ1-2; D is perhaps TRBD1 (5 bases). The CDR3 runs to 15 residues. The germline V and J ends were trimmed by 2 bases and 3 bases, with 14 bases remaining between them. Germline lookup yields CDR1 SGDLS and CDR2 YYNGEE. CDR3 protein: CASSVLGDSHYGYTF. For the CDR3, the DNA is TGTGCCAGCAGCGTTCTCGGAGACAGTCACTATGGCTACACCTTC.

A note on this clone: A junction boundary mismatches the germline segment, possibly from a read error. Distinct nucleotide sequences in the sample also encode this CDR3. J is TRBJ2-2 and V is TRBV7-2; possible D gene TRBD2, 5 bases. Germline V CDR1 and CDR2: SGHTA, FQGNSA. The CDR3 runs to 16 residues. CDR3 sequence reads: CASSLGGAKSTGELFF. The CDR3, as DNA: TGTGCCAGCAGCTTAGGAGGTGCAAAAAGCACCGGGGAGCTATTTTTT.

The chain is built from TRBV7-2 and TRBJ2-7; TRBD2 matches 8 bases. V lost 1 base, J lost 7 bases, and 18 bases stayed unmatched. The CDR3 loop spans 18 amino acids. In germline, CDR1 is SGHTA, CDR2 FQGNSA. The CDR3: CASSLERPLLAAPWEQYF. The CDR3 coding sequence is TGTGCCAGCAGCTTAGAACGACCCTTACTAGCGGCCCCTTGGGAGCAGTACTTC.

This clone was observed a few times. The rearrangement joins TRBV11-3 to TRBJ2-3; 12 positions match TRBD1. The CDR3 extends over 16 amino acids. Per the germline V gene, CDR1 is SGHNT and CDR2 is YENEEA. V shed 5 bases and J 3 bases; nucleotides not matched to a gene: 6. The CDR3 region has the DNA TGTGCCAGCAGCCGCCAGGGACAGGGGGCGACAGATACGCAGTATTTT. This encodes CASSRQGQGATDTQYF.

The chain combines TRBV11-2 with TRBJ2-3, with TRBD2 matching 8 bases. The CDR3 sequence is 13 residues long. V trimming: 10 bases; J trimming: 2 bases; junction bases outside the gene matches: 5. From germline, CDR1 is SGHAT and CDR2 FQNNGV. As DNA, the CDR3 is TGTGCCACCAGGCGGGGGGTCACAGATACGCAGTATTTT. It translates to CATRRGVTDTQYF.

A few counts support this clone. The rearrangement uses TRBV30 and TRBJ1-1; D remains ambiguous. Germline-derived CDR1 and CDR2 are GTSNPN and SVGIG (reference sequence). The CDR3 has 17 amino acids. V was cut by 0 bases and J by 0 bases, with 17 bases left in between. CDR3 DNA sequence: TGTGCCTGGAGTGTAAGAAGTCGAGGCAGACTGAACACTGAAGCTTTCTTT. Its translation is CAWSVRSRGRLNTEAFF.

The chain couples TRBV5-4 to TRBJ1-2, with D unresolved. The V gene's germline CDR1 is SGHNT and CDR2 YYREEE (reference sequence). The CDR3 loop spans 14 amino acids. Trimming cost V 2 bases and J 7 bases, with 15 bases left between them. The CDR3 region has the DNA TGTGCCAGCAGCTTCTCCAGCGTGATGGGTGGCTACACCTTC. Its protein is CASSFSSVMGGYTF.

The chain carries TRBV6-6 and TRBJ1-4; TRBD1 is a possible D gene (6 bases). V was cut by 2 bases and J by 7 bases, with 14 bases left in between. The CDR3 contains 15 residues. Per germline, CDR1 MNHNY and CDR2 SVGAGI (reference sequence). Written as DNA, the CDR3 is TGTGCCAGCAGTTACCCAGGGGCTCTTAGTGAAAAACTGTTTTTT. Residues: CASSYPGALSEKLFF.

The gene calls are TRBV5-8 and TRBJ2-2; 9 bases are shared with TRBD1. Trimming cost V 1 base and J 3 bases; bases outside gene matches: 1. The germline V gene encodes CDR1 SGHTS and CDR2 YDEGEE. The CDR3 has 15 residues. This CDR3 reads CASSLRDRDTGELFF. CDR3 bases: TGTGCCAGCAGCTTGAGGGACAGGGACACCGGGGAGCTGTTTTTT.

The chain has TRBV5-1 and TRBJ2-4, with 10 bases fitting TRBD1. CDR3 length: 16 residues. The germline gives CDR1 SGHRS, CDR2 YFSETQ. The V and J ends lost 1 base and 5 bases, in that order; junction bases with no gene match: 6. The CDR3 DNA sequence: TGCGCCAGCAGCTTGTTAGGACAGGGGGGGCAAAACATTCAGTACTTC. Its protein is CASSLLGQGGQNIQYF.

The rearrangement joins TRBV9 to TRBJ2-5; maybe TRBD2 (7 bases). V dropped 3 bases and J dropped 5 bases, with 14 bases sitting between them. CDR3 size: 14 residues. The germline CDR1 and CDR2 sequences are SGDLS and YYNGEE. The CDR3 DNA follows: TGTGCCAGCAGCGCAGACGGGGGGCTCGAGACCCAGTACTTC. This encodes CASSADGGLETQYF. Filled out from reference TRBV9 and TRBJ2-5, the complete variable domain reads DSGVTQTPKHLITATGQRVTLRCSPRSGDLSVYWYQQSLDQGLQFLIQYYNGEERAKGNILERFSAQQFPDLHSELNLSSLELGDSALYFCASSADGGLETQYFGPGTRLLVL.

The rearrangement links TRBV6-5 to TRBJ2-3; D is ambiguous. The germline V gene has CDR1 MNHEY and CDR2 SVGAGI. Trimming removed 9 bases at V and 1 base at J, with 11 bases between. CDR3 size: 13 residues. The CDR3 DNA reads TGTGCCAGACAACCTCATGGCACAGATACGCAGTATTTT. This sequence encodes CARQPHGTDTQYF.

This sequence joins TRBV7-3 and TRBJ2-3; D remains unclear. With 5 bases removed from V and 8 bases from J, the gap between germline ends came to 14 bases. Germline lookup yields CDR1 SGHTA and CDR2 FQGTGA. The CDR3 length is 13 residues. CDR3 sequence: CASSPVPDTTQYF. The CDR3 DNA sequence: TGTGCCAGCAGCCCCGTGCCCGACACTACGCAGTATTTT.

This rearrangement joins TRBV5-5 to TRBJ1-1; weak D call: TRBD1 (5 bases). Germline V gene sequence: CDR1 SGHKS, CDR2 YYEKEE (reference sequence). V dropped 4 bases and J dropped 4 bases, with 11 bases sitting between them. This CDR3 is 13 amino acids long. This CDR3 reads CASSSNRITEAFF. Here the CDR3 DNA reads TGTGCCAGCAGCAGCAACAGGATCACTGAAGCTTTCTTT.

This clone was seen more than once but under ten times. The rearrangement links TRBV7-9 to TRBJ2-7, with a possible D match to TRBD1 (7 bases). Per germline, CDR1 SEHNR and CDR2 FQNEAQ (reference sequence). The CDR3 runs 14 residues. Trimming removed 3 bases from V and 6 bases from J, with 15 bases in between. CDR3 loop: CASSFRQGGLEQYF. CDR3 in DNA: TGTGCCAGCAGCTTCAGACAGGGAGGTCTCGAGCAGTACTTC. The entire variable domain, with the rest obtained from reference TRBV7-9 and TRBJ2-7, is as follows: DTGVSQNPRHKITKRGQNVTFRCDPISEHNRLYWYRQTLGQGPEFLTYFQNEAQLEKSRLLSDRFSAERPKGSFSTLEIQRTEQGDSAMYLCASSFRQGGLEQYFGPGTRLTVT.

The V gene is TRBV9, the J gene TRBJ2-1; 11 bases agree with TRBD2. The V gene's germline CDR1 is SGDLS and CDR2 YYNGEE. The V segment lost 4 bases and the J segment 9 bases; nucleotides outside the gene matches: 9. The CDR3 contains 15 residues. DNA of the CDR3: TGTGCCAGCAGCCTGACTAGCGGGAAACATAGTGAGCAGTTCTTC. Its translation: CASSLTSGKHSEQFF.

The J gene is TRBJ2-2, the V gene TRBV5-4; 9 bases match TRBD2. Per the germline V gene, CDR1 is SGHNT and CDR2 is YYREEE (reference sequence). The CDR3 extends over 16 amino acids. With V trimmed by 4 bases and J by 4 bases, 8 bases remained unmatched. The DNA of the CDR3 is TGTGCCAGCAGCCGTGCGGGGGGGCTCCGCACCGGGGAGCTGTTTTTT. This gives the protein CASSRAGGLRTGELFF.

This clone was seen just once. The CDR3 region has the DNA TGTGCCATCAGTGGGTCTATACAGGGTCCCGTCAACGAGCAGTACTTC. Protein: CAISGSIQGPVNEQYF. This rearrangement joins TRBV10-3 to TRBJ2-7; tentatively, D is TRBD1 (6 bases). V gave up 4 bases and J gave up 5 bases, with 21 bases separating them. The germline V gene encodes CDR1 ENHRY and CDR2 SYGVKD. This CDR3 is built from 16 residues.

There are a few counts of this clone. The genes are TRBV2 and TRBJ2-1, with TRBD2 identical over 10 bases. The CDR3 has 14 residues. Germline CDR1 is SNHLY and CDR2 is FYNNEI. The ends lost 6 bases at V and 8 bases at J; junction bases unmatched: 7. CDR3 protein: CASSLAGETDEQFF. The CDR3 nucleotides are TGTGCCAGCAGCCTAGCGGGAGAAACGGATGAGCAGTTCTTC.

The rearrangement links TRBV5-6 to TRBJ2-5; 11 nucleotides match TRBD2. V shed 1 base, J shed 2 bases, and the junction held 4 bases outside the gene matches. Germline V lookup: CDR1 SGHDT, CDR2 YYEEEE. The CDR3 has 16 residues. CDR3 DNA sequence: TGTGCCAGCAGCTTGAGGATAGCGGGAGGGCAAGAGACCCAGTACTTC. This encodes CASSLRIAGGQETQYF.

The chain carries TRBV6-5 and TRBJ2-7, with 7 bases that match TRBD1. The CDR3 runs 13 residues. Germline V gene data show CDR1 as MNHEY and CDR2 as SVGAGI. J gave up 7 bases and V 6 bases, and 9 bases lay outside the gene matches. CDR3: CASREWTGSEQYF. In nucleotides, the CDR3 is TGTGCCAGCAGGGAATGGACAGGAAGTGAGCAGTACTTC.

The V and J genes are TRBV28 and TRBJ2-7; 11 bases map to TRBD1. The CDR3 consists of 12 residues. Germline CDR1 and CDR2: MDHEN and SYDVKM. V was clipped by 9 bases and J by 7 bases; unmatched bases: 5. The CDR3 DNA sequence: TGTGCCAGTCGGGGGACAGGGGGTGAGCAGTACTTC. Amino acids: CASRGTGGEQYF.